Below are 14 T cell receptor beta chains sequenced from a single sample in a study of identical twins. A single record per CDR3 protein comes from TCRdb applying MiXCR to the 5' RACE reads. Of roughly 710,000 distinct CDR3 sequences in the sample, roughly 6.2% were seen once. The source material was naive T cells sorted from blood. The receptors originated from a man aged 18 to 29 in good health.

This clonotype has ten or more counts. The rearrangement links TRBV20-1 to TRBJ2-3; perhaps D is TRBD1 or TRBD2 (6 bases each). Between the trimmed V and J ends, which lost 6 bases and 0 bases, there was a span of 13 bases. CDR1 is DFQATT, CDR2 SNEGSKA, per germline (reference sequence). This CDR3 spans 14 amino acids. Here the CDR3 reads CSALRGASTDTQYF. The CDR3 nucleotides read TGCAGTGCGCTTAGGGGGGCCAGCACAGATACGCAGTATTTT.

This clonotype was recorded a few times. This chain connects TRBV24-1 to TRBJ2-2; TRBD2 aligns across 10 bases. The CDR3 has 19 amino acids. Looked up from germline, CDR1 is KGHDR and CDR2 is SFDVKD. V lost 7 bases to trimming and J lost 0 bases; unmatched junction nucleotides: 13. CDR3 amino acids: CATRPLSGLAGANTGELFF. The CDR3 nucleotides are TGTGCCACCAGACCTCTCAGTGGGCTAGCGGGAGCGAACACCGGGGAGCTGTTTTTT.

This clonotype showed up just a few times. The CDR3 here is CASGIPRGNTEAFF. The CDR3 region has the DNA TGTGCCAGCGGGATCCCCAGAGGGAACACTGAAGCTTTCTTT. The chain joins TRBV7-9 to TRBJ1-1; D is undetermined. The V gene lost 8 bases and the J gene lost 1 base, with 14 bases spanning the gap. This CDR3 is 14 amino acids long. Germline V lookup: CDR1 SEHNR, CDR2 FQNEAQ (reference sequence).

This clonotype was recorded a few times. The rearrangement joins TRBV29-1 to TRBJ1-1, with TRBD1 matching over 7 bases. The CDR3 extends over 13 amino acids. With V trimmed by 7 bases and J by 0 bases, 5 bases remained unmatched. In germline, CDR1 is SQVTM, CDR2 ANQGSEA. CDR3 bases: TGCAGCGCTTTGACAGGGTTGAACACTGAAGCTTTCTTT. Its protein product is CSALTGLNTEAFF.

The chain carries TRBV30 and TRBJ2-3, with TRBD2 as a possible D gene (5 bases). This CDR3 spans 13 amino acids. Trimming removed 0 bases from V and 9 bases from J, with 13 bases in between. CDR1 is GTSNPN and CDR2 is SVGIG in the germline V gene (reference sequence). CDR3 sequence (DNA): TGTGCCTGGAGTGTACCCGGGCCGGGGACGCAGTATTTT. Protein sequence: CAWSVPGPGTQYF.

The table lists this clonotype with a few counts. The CDR3 coding sequence is TGTGCCAGCAGTCCCATGACAGGTCCCTACGAGCAGTACTTC. Its translation: CASSPMTGPYEQYF. The rearrangement uses TRBV7-2 and TRBJ2-7; possibly TRBD1 for D (6 bases). Trimming took 6 bases from V and 2 from J, leaving 14 bases between them. Germline values: CDR1 SGHTA, CDR2 FQGNSA. The CDR3 is made up of 14 amino acids.

This clonotype appeared a single time. The chain is built from TRBV30 and TRBJ2-1, with 12 bases fitting TRBD1. V shed 5 bases, J shed 8 bases, and the junction held 7 bases outside the gene matches. Germline lookup yields CDR1 GTSNPN and CDR2 SVGIG (reference sequence). The CDR3 length is 14 residues. The CDR3 DNA reads as TGTGCCTGGGCCGGGACAGGGGGCTCCGATGAGCAGTTCTTC. It codes for CAWAGTGGSDEQFF. The entire variable domain, with the rest obtained from reference TRBV30 and TRBJ2-1, is as follows: SQTIHQWPATLVQPVGSPLSLECTVEGTSNPNLYWYRQAAGRGLQLLFYSVGIGQISSEVPQNLSASRPQDRQFILSSKKLLLSDSGFYLCAWAGTGGSDEQFFGPGTRLTVL.

This clonotype was found many times. This rearrangement joins TRBV27 to TRBJ2-5, with no clear D. CDR1 and CDR2 from the germline V gene are MNHEY and SMNVEV (reference sequence). The CDR3 is 16 residues long. Trimming removed 2 bases at V and 4 bases at J, with 17 bases between. CDR3 coding DNA: TGTGCCAGCAGTTTAGGCTGGGCTCAAGCTCGAGAGACCCAGTACTTC. This gives the protein CASSLGWAQARETQYF.

This clonotype was counted many times. This chain connects TRBV5-5 to TRBJ1-2; TRBD1 matches at 7 bases. J lost 2 bases, V lost 0 bases, and 4 bases had no gene match. Germline lookup yields CDR1 SGHKS and CDR2 YYEKEE (reference sequence). CDR3 length: 15 residues. The CDR3 coding sequence is TGTGCCAGCAGCTTGGGGGGACAGCCGAACTATGGCTACACCTTC. It translates to CASSLGGQPNYGYTF.

This clonotype was observed many times. The V call is TRBV28, the J call TRBJ2-7, with TRBD1 matching 11 bases. The trim removed 4 bases at V and 5 bases at J, leaving 7 bases unmatched. Looked up from germline, CDR1 is MDHEN and CDR2 is SYDVKM. This CDR3 spans 15 amino acids. CDR3 DNA sequence: TGTGCCAGCAGTTCGGGGACAGGGGGTGTCAACGAGCAGTACTTC. This sequence encodes CASSSGTGGVNEQYF.

This clonotype was picked up many times. The chain couples TRBV5-1 to TRBJ2-3; 7 nucleotides agree with TRBD1. Trimming at V came to 4 bases and at J to 5 bases, leaving 7 bases not matched to a gene. CDR1 and CDR2 (germline): SGHRS, YFSETQ. The CDR3 has 14 amino acids. CDR3 sequence: CASSRPGQQDTQYF. For the CDR3, the DNA is TGCGCCAGCAGCCGACCGGGACAGCAAGATACGCAGTATTTT.

This clonotype occurred many times. The J gene is TRBJ2-1, the V gene TRBV10-3, with 10 positions matching TRBD2. Germline lookup yields CDR1 ENHRY and CDR2 SYGVKD. This CDR3 contains 15 residues. The J segment lost 7 bases and the V segment lost 3 bases, leaving 6 bases of the junction unmatched. CDR3 residues: CAISDPGLAWNEQFF. In DNA form, the CDR3 reads TGTGCCATCAGTGACCCGGGACTAGCGTGGAATGAGCAGTTCTTC.

The V gene is TRBV25-1, the J gene TRBJ2-5; no definite D call. V was cut by 6 bases and J by 3 bases, with 11 bases left in between. In germline, CDR1 is MGHDK, CDR2 SYGVNS. The CDR3 runs to 13 residues. This CDR3 is CASRPLKEETQYF. The CDR3 DNA reads as TGTGCCAGCAGACCTTTGAAAGAAGAGACCCAGTACTTC.

This clonotype has at least ten counts. One end of the junction fails to match germline, which may point to a read error. J is TRBJ2-3 and V is TRBV5-1; TRBD2 matches at 12 bases. Germline assignment: CDR1 SGHRS and CDR2 YFSETQ. CDR3 size: 15 residues. The CDR3 DNA is TGTGCCAGCAGCCTAGCGGGAGGGCCCACAGATACGCAGTATTTT. It is translated as CASSLAGGPTDTQYF.